Below, one T cell receptor (beta chain) is given with its context. The target antigen is unknown. Only in-frame clones appear in the TCRdb table, and some are missing; sequencing was by immunoSEQ multiplex PCR. There are 95,000 to 100,000 clones in the sample; about 80% occur only once, and about 5.8% lies in the top ten. The sample comes from a study of OX40 agonist ivuxolimab in advanced cancers. Study background: Partial responses were seen in three patients, one with hepatocellular carcinoma and two with cutaneous melanoma.

Study results and limitations: Doses of 0.1 to 3.0 mg/kg were accompanied by clonal expansion of CD4+ and CD8+ blood T cells by week 6.

The V end lost 0 bases, the J end lost 0 bases, and 15 bases lay between the germline ends. CDR1 is MNHNS, CDR2 SASEGT, per germline. The CDR3 covers 18 residues. The chain is built from TRBV6-1 and TRBJ2-4; D uncertain. Sequenced here: CD4+ or CD8+ T cells sorted from blood, sampled in a trial of the OX40 agonist ivuxolimab. This clonotype originated in an adult with an advanced solid tumor such as melanoma, head and neck, liver or kidney cancer. This CDR3 reads CASSEAYNSGLAKNIQYF. The CDR3 bases are TGTGCCAGCAGTGAAGCATATAACAGTGGGCTAGCCAAAAACATTCAGTACTTC.